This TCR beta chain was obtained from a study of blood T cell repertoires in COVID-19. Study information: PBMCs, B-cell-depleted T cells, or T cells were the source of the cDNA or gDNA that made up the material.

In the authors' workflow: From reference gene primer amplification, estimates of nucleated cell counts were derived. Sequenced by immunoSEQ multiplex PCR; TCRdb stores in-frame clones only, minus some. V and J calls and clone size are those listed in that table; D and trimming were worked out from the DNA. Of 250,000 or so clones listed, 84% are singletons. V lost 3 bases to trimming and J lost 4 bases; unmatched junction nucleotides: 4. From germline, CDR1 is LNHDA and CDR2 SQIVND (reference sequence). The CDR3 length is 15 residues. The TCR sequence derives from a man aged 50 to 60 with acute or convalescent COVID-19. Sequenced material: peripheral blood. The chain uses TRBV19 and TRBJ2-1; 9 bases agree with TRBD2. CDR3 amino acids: CASSIASGTYNEQFF. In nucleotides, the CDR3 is TGTGCCAGTAGTATCGCTAGCGGGACGTACAATGAGCAGTTCTTC.